This T cell receptor (beta chain) was captured by sequencing in a study of read filtering for tumor transcriptome and immune sequencing. Turning to the study itself: The cohort had 17 to 20 men and over twelve women aged roughly 47 to 80, mean roughly 71 years. TCR-mapped reads were about 4.05 to 11 million with IR-seq versus about 75 to 1,400 with RNA-seq.

The table lists this clonotype with many counts. This CDR3 region has 18 residues. Germline lookup yields CDR1 SGHVS and CDR2 FNYEAQ. V was trimmed by 5 bases and J by 0 bases, leaving 17 bases between them. From around 440 ng of RNA, a library with molecular barcoded alpha/delta and beta/gamma adaptors was made. TCRdb recomputed calls from the reads with MiXCR, one row per CDR3 protein. Of some 62,000 distinct CDR3 sequences detected, approximately 15% appear once; the ten largest clones hold roughly 45%. Bone marrow was sampled from every patient at the time of active disease. Material: a population of CD138-negative cells sorted from bone marrow. This chain uses TRBV7-6 with TRBJ2-6; D possibly uses TRBD1 or TRBD2 (5 bases each). This receptor was obtained from a donor over 35 with multiple myeloma. The CDR3 DNA sequence: TGTGCCAGCAGCGCTGGTGGGGGAACTATCTCTGGGGCCAACGTCCTGACTTTC. Translation gives CASSAGGGTISGANVLTF. Variable domain in full (rest from reference TRBV7-6 and TRBJ2-6): GAGVSQSPRYKVTKRGQDVALRCDPISGHVSLYWYRQALGQGPEFLTYFNYEAQQDKSGLPNDRFSAERPEGSISTLTIQRTEQRDSAMYRCASSAGGGTISGANVLTFGAGSRLTVL.